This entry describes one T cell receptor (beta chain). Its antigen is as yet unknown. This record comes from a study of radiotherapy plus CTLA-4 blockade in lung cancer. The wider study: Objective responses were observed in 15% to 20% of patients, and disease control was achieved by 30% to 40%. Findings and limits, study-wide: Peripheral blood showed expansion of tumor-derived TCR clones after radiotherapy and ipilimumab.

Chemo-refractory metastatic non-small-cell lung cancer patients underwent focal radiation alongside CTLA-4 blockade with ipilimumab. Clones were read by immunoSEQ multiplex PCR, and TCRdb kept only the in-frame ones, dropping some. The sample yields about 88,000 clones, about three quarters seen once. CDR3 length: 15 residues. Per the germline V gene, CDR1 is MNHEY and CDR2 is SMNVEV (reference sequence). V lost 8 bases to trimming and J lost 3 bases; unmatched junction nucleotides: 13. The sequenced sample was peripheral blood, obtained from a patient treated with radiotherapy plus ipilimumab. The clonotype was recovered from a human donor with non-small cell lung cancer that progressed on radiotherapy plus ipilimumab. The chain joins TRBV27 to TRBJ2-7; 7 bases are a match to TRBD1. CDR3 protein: CASQKGAEAYYEQYF. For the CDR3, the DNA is TGTGCCAGCCAAAAGGGGGCGGAGGCCTACTACGAGCAGTACTTC.